Listed here are 29 T cell receptor beta chains from one sample, sequenced in a study of blood T cell repertoires in COVID-19. The data were produced by immunoSEQ multiplex PCR, yet TCRdb's version contains in-frame clones alone and is incomplete. The table has about 130,000 clones, around 89% seen once. The sequenced sample consisted of peripheral blood. The receptors come from a man between 60 and 75 years old with COVID-19, enrolled during active disease.

This chain links TRBV25-1 with TRBJ1-1; D is perhaps TRBD1 (5 bases). With 6 bases removed from V and 2 bases from J, the gap between germline ends came to 13 bases. In germline, CDR1 is MGHDK, CDR2 SYGVNS. CDR3 length: 14 residues. The CDR3 coding sequence is TGTGCCAGCAGAGGGGAGGTTACCAACACTGAAGCTTTCTTT. This sequence encodes CASRGEVTNTEAFF.

This chain connects TRBV9 to TRBJ2-5, with D uncertain. The CDR3 totals 15 residues. Trimming shortened V by 6 bases and J by 0 bases, and 15 bases separated the two germline ends. Germline CDR1 SGDLS, CDR2 YYNGEE. For the CDR3, the DNA is TGTGCCAGCACCCGATCGCGGAATAACCAAGAGACCCAGTACTTC. Translating it yields CASTRSRNNQETQYF.

The rearrangement uses TRBV5-1 and TRBJ2-1; a possible D gene is TRBD1 (6 bases). This CDR3 region has 14 residues. Per the germline V gene, CDR1 is SGHRS and CDR2 is YFSETQ. The germline V and J ends were trimmed by 2 bases and 8 bases, with 14 bases remaining between them. The CDR3 reads CASSFTGTLDEQFF. CDR3 DNA sequence: TGCGCCAGCAGCTTCACCGGGACATTGGATGAGCAGTTCTTC.

This clone was detected once. The J gene is TRBJ2-2, the V gene TRBV18, with TRBD2 matching over 9 bases. V lost 3 bases and J lost 0; bases outside the gene matches: 11. The CDR3 loop spans 19 amino acids. Looked up from germline, CDR1 is KGHSH and CDR2 is LQKENI. CDR3 region: CASSPPVSGGLANTGELFF. The CDR3 DNA is TGTGCCAGCTCACCCCCGGTTAGCGGGGGTCTCGCGAACACCGGGGAGCTGTTTTTT.

CDR3 in amino acids: CASSSSQRNTIYF. The CDR3 nucleotides read TGTGCCAGTAGTTCATCCCAGCGGAACACCATATATTTT. The chain employs TRBV19 and TRBJ1-3; D gene unclear. V gave up 5 bases and J gave up 7 bases, with 12 bases separating them. The CDR3 runs 13 residues. Looked up from germline, CDR1 is LNHDA and CDR2 is SQIVND (reference sequence).

The CDR3 bases are TGTGCCAGCAGTTCATTCCTTAGGCAGGTCAATCAGCCCCAGCATTTT. It codes for CASSSFLRQVNQPQHF. The J gene is TRBJ1-5, the V gene TRBV28; no clear D gene. V was clipped by 4 bases and J by 3 bases, with 16 bases between them. Germline CDR1 MDHEN, CDR2 SYDVKM. The CDR3 covers 16 residues.

The V and J genes are TRBV27 and TRBJ2-5, with D maybe TRBD2 (6 bases). This CDR3 region has 15 residues. Per germline, CDR1 MNHEY and CDR2 SMNVEV (reference sequence). Deletions cut 8 bases from V and 1 base from J, with 17 bases between. DNA of the CDR3: TGTGCCAGCGGGACCGACTGGGGACTCCAAGAGACCCAGTACTTC. This encodes CASGTDWGLQETQYF.

This clone was found a few times. The chain carries TRBV6-4 and TRBJ1-2, with 10 bases that match TRBD1. J lost 4 bases, V lost 3 bases, and 2 bases had no gene match. Per germline, CDR1 MRHNA and CDR2 SNTAGT. This CDR3 spans 14 amino acids. The CDR3 loop reads CASSEWTGGYGYTF. Here the CDR3 DNA reads TGTGCCAGCAGTGAATGGACAGGGGGCTATGGCTACACCTTC.

J is TRBJ2-5 and V is TRBV7-9; tentatively, D is TRBD1 (5 bases). The V and J ends lost 5 bases and 0 bases respectively, with 10 bases between them. The CDR3 contains 14 residues. Germline V gene sequence: CDR1 SEHNR, CDR2 FQNEAQ (reference sequence). The CDR3 DNA reads as TGTGCCAGCAGCCCACAGGAGTACCAAGAGACCCAGTACTTC. Its translation is CASSPQEYQETQYF.

The chain joins TRBV4-1 to TRBJ1-6; TRBD1 aligns across 7 bases. Looked up from germline, CDR1 is MGHRA and CDR2 is YSYEKL. V was clipped by 4 bases and J by 6 bases; unmatched bases: 9. This CDR3 region has 16 residues. This CDR3 reads CASSRQGSPSNSPLHF. CDR3 DNA: TGCGCCAGCAGCCGACAGGGTTCCCCGAGTAATTCACCCCTCCACTTT.

This clone was recorded only once. This chain connects TRBV28 to TRBJ1-4; 9 nucleotides line up with TRBD1. Germline lookup yields CDR1 MDHEN and CDR2 SYDVKM. V trimming: 6 bases; J trimming: 6 bases; junction bases outside the gene matches: 5. The CDR3 loop spans 14 amino acids. This chain's CDR3 is CASSPGQGDEKLFF. The CDR3 DNA reads TGTGCCAGCAGCCCGGGACAGGGTGATGAAAAACTGTTTTTT. The variable domain in full, with the rest retrieved from reference TRBV28 and TRBJ1-4, is DVKVTQSSRYLVKRTGEKVFLECVQDMDHENMFWYRQDPGLGLRLIYFSYDVKMKEKGDIPEGYSVSREKKERFSLILESASTNQTSMYLCASSPGQGDEKLFFGSGTQLSVL.

The J gene is TRBJ1-4, the V gene TRBV28, with a weak D call TRBD1 (6 bases). The germline V and J ends were trimmed by 2 bases and 8 bases, with 9 bases remaining between them. This CDR3 has 13 residues. The germline gives CDR1 MDHEN, CDR2 SYDVKM. The CDR3 sequence: CASSLGGEEKLFF. Written as DNA, the CDR3 is TGTGCCAGCAGTTTAGGGGGCGAAGAAAAACTGTTTTTT.

The chain combines TRBV19 with TRBJ2-7, with D maybe TRBD1 (6 bases). The CDR3 extends over 15 amino acids. V lost 8 bases and J 1 base, leaving 18 bases between the germline ends. Germline assignment: CDR1 LNHDA and CDR2 SQIVND (reference sequence). This chain's CDR3 is CASGRQGGPSYEQYF. The CDR3 coding sequence is TGTGCCAGTGGCCGACAAGGGGGTCCTTCCTACGAGCAGTACTTC. Full variable domain (outside the CDR3, taken from reference TRBV19 and TRBJ2-7): DGGITQSPKYLFRKEGQNVTLSCEQNLNHDAMYWYRQDPGQGLRLIYYSQIVNDFQKGDIAEGYSVSREKKESFPLTVTSAQKNPTAFYLCASGRQGGPSYEQYFGPGTRLTVT.

This clone was observed a few times. The chain uses TRBV4-3 and TRBJ2-3; weak D call: TRBD1 (6 bases). CDR3 length: 16 residues. Germline-derived CDR1 and CDR2 are LGHNA and YSLEER. Deletions cut 0 bases from V and 7 bases from J, with 17 bases between. The CDR3 is CASSQDRAGWGHTQYF. CDR3 DNA: TGCGCCAGCAGCCAAGACCGGGCAGGGTGGGGGCATACGCAGTATTTT.

The CDR3 protein is CASRSSNQPQHF. CDR3 in DNA: TGTGCCAGTAGAAGCAGCAATCAGCCCCAGCATTTT. The genes are TRBV19 and TRBJ1-5, with D uncertain. Germline-derived CDR1 and CDR2 are LNHDA and SQIVND (reference sequence). The CDR3 is 12 amino acids. The V end was cut by 6 bases, the J end by 1 base, with 4 bases between.

This clone was found a few times. The genes are TRBV5-6 and TRBJ1-4, with TRBD1 matching over 8 bases. The CDR3 extends over 15 amino acids. Germline-derived CDR1 and CDR2 are SGHDT and YYEEEE. Trimming took 5 bases from V and 8 from J; bases not matched to a gene: 11. The CDR3 DNA sequence: TGTGCCAGCAGTTACGGACAGGGCGGGAAAGAAAAACTGTTTTTT. It specifies CASSYGQGGKEKLFF.

CDR3 sequence (DNA): TGTGCCAGCAGCCCGGGACTAGCGGGAATCCAGGCGCAGTATTTT. Translating it yields CASSPGLAGIQAQYF. The chain employs TRBV7-8 and TRBJ2-3; TRBD2 agrees at 13 bases. V trimming: 5 bases; J trimming: 10 bases; junction bases outside the gene matches: 9. Germline CDR1 SGHVS, CDR2 FQNEAQ. CDR3 length equals 15 residues.

The chain uses TRBV24-1 and TRBJ2-3, with 9 bases matching TRBD1. Germline values: CDR1 KGHDR, CDR2 SFDVKD. The CDR3 is 14 amino acids. V shed 9 bases and J 4 bases; nucleotides not matched to a gene: 7. The CDR3 coding sequence is TGTGCCACCTCCGGGACAGGGTGGGCAGATACGCAGTATTTT. Residues: CATSGTGWADTQYF.

J is TRBJ2-7 and V is TRBV30; 8 nucleotides match TRBD2. The CDR3 covers 16 residues. The V segment lost 1 base and the J segment 1 base; nucleotides outside the gene matches: 9. Germline CDR1 is GTSNPN and CDR2 is SVGIG (reference sequence). The CDR3 region has the DNA TGTGCCTGGAGTGCCCGCCTGGCGGGGGGATCCTACGAGCAGTACTTC. Translated, it gives CAWSARLAGGSYEQYF. Variable domain in full (rest from reference TRBV30 and TRBJ2-7): SQTIHQWPATLVQPVGSPLSLECTVEGTSNPNLYWYRQAAGRGLQLLFYSVGIGQISSEVPQNLSASRPQDRQFILSSKKLLLSDSGFYLCAWSARLAGGSYEQYFGPGTRLTVT.

A single count supports this clone. The V and J genes are TRBV13 and TRBJ1-1; 7 nucleotides line up with TRBD1. Per germline, CDR1 PRHDT and CDR2 FYEKMQ (reference sequence). The CDR3 contains 13 residues. V was clipped by 5 bases and J by 6 bases; unmatched bases: 6. In nucleotides, the CDR3 is TGTGCCAGCAGCCGACAGGGCAGGCCTGAAGCTTTCTTT. Its translation is CASSRQGRPEAFF. The variable domain in full, with the rest retrieved from reference TRBV13 and TRBJ1-1, is AAGVIQSPRHLIKEKRETATLKCYPIPRHDTVYWYQQGPGQDPQFLISFYEKMQSDKGSIPDRFSAQQFSDYHSELNMSSLELGDSALYFCASSRQGRPEAFFGQGTRLTVV.

This sequence joins TRBV18 and TRBJ2-7, with 7 bases lining up with TRBD1. The V segment lost 3 bases and the J segment 2 bases; nucleotides outside the gene matches: 4. Per the germline V gene, CDR1 is KGHSH and CDR2 is LQKENI. This CDR3 spans 14 amino acids. DNA of the CDR3: TGTGCCAGCTCACCTGGGGACAGCACCTACGAGCAGTACTTC. Its translation: CASSPGDSTYEQYF. The variable domain in full, with the rest retrieved from reference TRBV18 and TRBJ2-7, is NAGVMQNPRHLVRRRGQEARLRCSPMKGHSHVYWYRQLPEEGLKFMVYLQKENIIDESGMPKERFSAEFPKEGPSILRIQQVVRGDSAAYFCASSPGDSTYEQYFGPGTRLTVT.

The chain uses TRBV5-1 and TRBJ2-5, with TRBD1 identical over 7 bases. Germline trimming cut 1 base from V and 5 bases from J; bases unmatched to any gene: 5. The germline CDR1 and CDR2 sequences are SGHRS and YFSETQ. The CDR3 extends over 14 amino acids. In DNA, the CDR3 is TGCGCCAGCAGCTTGACAGGGGCTGGGGAGACCCAGTACTTC. It encodes CASSLTGAGETQYF. Combining the CDR3 with reference TRBV5-1 and TRBJ2-5 gives the whole variable domain KAGVTQTPRYLIKTRGQQVTLSCSPISGHRSVSWYQQTPGQGLQFLFEYFSETQRNKGNFPGRFSGRQFSNSRSEMNVSTLELGDSALYLCASSLTGAGETQYFGPGTRLLVL.

The chain has TRBV19 and TRBJ1-5; 8 bases agree with TRBD1. Germline V gene sequence: CDR1 LNHDA, CDR2 SQIVND (reference sequence). The CDR3 has 15 residues. J lost 5 bases, V lost 3 bases, and 6 bases had no gene match. CDR3 amino acids: CASSMGRGPYQPQHF. Written as DNA, the CDR3 is TGTGCCAGTAGTATGGGCAGGGGGCCGTATCAGCCCCAGCATTTT.

The chain is built from TRBV29-1 and TRBJ2-7; TRBD2 is a possible D gene (6 bases). V was clipped by 7 bases and J by 1 base, with 8 bases between them. In germline, CDR1 is SQVTM, CDR2 ANQGSEA. The CDR3 loop spans 11 amino acids. For the CDR3, the DNA is TGCAGCGCCGGGGGTTCCTACGAGCAGTACTTC. Protein product: CSAGGSYEQYF.

The chain joins TRBV7-9 to TRBJ2-5; D is unresolved. V was shortened by 2 bases and J by 1 base, with 5 bases between the two germline ends. The CDR3 runs to 13 residues. Germline values: CDR1 SEHNR, CDR2 FQNEAQ (reference sequence). CDR3 coding DNA: TGTGCCAGCAGCTTACCAGGCCAAGAGACCCAGTACTTC. Translation: CASSLPGQETQYF.

The chain couples TRBV28 to TRBJ1-2; unclear D gene. The CDR3 sequence is 13 residues long. Trimming removed 2 bases at V and 2 bases at J, with 6 bases between. Germline CDR1 reads MDHEN; CDR2 reads SYDVKM. The chain's CDR3 is CASSLPGNYGYTF. Written as DNA, the CDR3 is TGTGCCAGCAGTTTACCGGGGAACTATGGCTACACCTTC.

The CDR3 reads CASSLGTGREKLFF. The CDR3 nucleotides read TGCGCCAGCAGCTTAGGGACAGGGCGAGAAAAACTGTTTTTT. The chain is built from TRBV5-1 and TRBJ1-4; TRBD1 aligns across 9 bases. CDR3 length equals 14 residues. Trimming at V came to 2 bases and at J to 8 bases, leaving 4 bases not matched to a gene. The germline CDR1 and CDR2 sequences are SGHRS and YFSETQ.

The chain has TRBV7-9 and TRBJ1-2; tentative D call: TRBD1 (5 bases). CDR3 size: 15 residues. Germline V gene lookup returns CDR1 SEHNR and CDR2 FQNEAQ (reference sequence). The V and J ends lost 5 bases and 1 base respectively, with 14 bases between them. CDR3 nucleotides: TGTGCCAGCAGCACTTGGACACAGATTAACTATGGCTACACCTTC. This encodes CASSTWTQINYGYTF.

The rearrangement links TRBV9 to TRBJ1-1; D not resolved. Germline CDR1 SGDLS, CDR2 YYNGEE. Trimming left V 0 bases short and J 2 bases short, with 8 bases between. CDR3 length: 14 residues. CDR3 residues: CASSVGAHNTEAFF. In DNA, the CDR3 is TGTGCCAGCAGCGTAGGCGCCCATAACACTGAAGCTTTCTTT.